Described below is a single T cell receptor beta chain sequence and its context. The method was immunoSEQ multiplex PCR; TCRdb's version includes in-frame clones alone and lacks a portion of them. In the table there are approximately 85,000 clones, approximately 92% of which are singletons. The data were obtained in a study of blood T cell repertoires in COVID-19. With 6 bases clipped from V and 3 bases from J, the junction kept 4 bases outside the gene matches. The CDR3 is 14 residues long. CDR1 MNHEY and CDR2 SMNVEV come from the germline V gene (reference sequence). Source material: peripheral blood. The sequence was obtained from a woman between 55 and 75 years old with active COVID-19. V usage is TRBV27 and J usage is TRBJ2-5, with 10 nucleotides matching TRBD2. CDR3 in DNA: TGTGCCAGCAGAGTAGCGGGGGGAGAAGAGACCCAGTACTTC. Its protein is CASRVAGGEETQYF.